The rows below give T cell receptor beta chains drawn from one sample of a study of PD-1 blockade in mismatch repair-deficient tumors. The table came from immunoSEQ multiplex PCR; TCRdb's copy has only in-frame clones and leaves some out. Here the sample spans about 39,000 clones, around 80% being singletons. The sequencing here drew on PBMCs, taken approximately 41 weeks after starting pembrolizumab. The receptors were gathered from an adult with mismatch repair-deficient cancer. CDR3s include the opening cysteine and the closing phenylalanine or tryptophan. Clone size, where shown, is once, few, many, or a class for clones that have expanded.

length,V,J,size,CDR3
16,TRBV18,TRBJ2-1,-,CASSPLRDRVYNEQFF
15,TRBV4-1,TRBJ1-5,-,CASSQDSTDYQPQHF
15,TRBV6-1,TRBJ2-7,-,CASSEGDRFSYEQYF
11,TRBV30,TRBJ1-2,-,CAWSVAHGYTF
15,TRBV7-6,TRBJ2-7,-,CASSTSSGRIHEQYF
14,TRBV28,TRBJ1-2,-,CASSGVGGLYGYTF
14,TRBV7-9,TRBJ1-5,-,CASSFGTGLQPQHF
16,TRBV7-3,TRBJ2-6,-,CASSLGTGSGANVLTF
14,TRBV10-2,TRBJ2-4,-,CASRPGLAMNIQYF
14,TRBV5-1,TRBJ1-2,-,CASKTGTGNSGYTF
14,TRBV6-5,TRBJ1-3,-,CASSSDSSGNTIYF
16,TRBV9,TRBJ2-1,-,CASSVVERDSYNEQFF
14,TRBV9,TRBJ1-1,-,CASSVDMMNTEAFF
14,TRBV5-1,TRBJ2-5,-,CASSVQGGRETQYF
14,TRBV19,TRBJ2-7,few,CASSIELRAYEQYF
13,TRBV28,TRBJ1-1,-,CASSLPENTEAFF
15,TRBV4-2,TRBJ2-5,-,CASSLGLRTGQTQYF
15,TRBV11-3,TRBJ1-1,-,CASSHLQGGVTEAFF